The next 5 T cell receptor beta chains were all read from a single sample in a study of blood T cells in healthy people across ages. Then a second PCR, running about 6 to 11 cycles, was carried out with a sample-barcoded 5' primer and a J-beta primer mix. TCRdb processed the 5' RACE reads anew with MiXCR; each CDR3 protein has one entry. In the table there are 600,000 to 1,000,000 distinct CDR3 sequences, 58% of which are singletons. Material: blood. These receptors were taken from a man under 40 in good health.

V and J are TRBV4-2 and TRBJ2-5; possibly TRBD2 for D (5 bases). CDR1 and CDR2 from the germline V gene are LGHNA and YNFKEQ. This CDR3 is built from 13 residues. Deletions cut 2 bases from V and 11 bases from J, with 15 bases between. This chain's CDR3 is CASSQKGGHEQYF. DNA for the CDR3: TGTGCCAGCAGCCAAAAAGGAGGCCATGAGCAGTACTTC.

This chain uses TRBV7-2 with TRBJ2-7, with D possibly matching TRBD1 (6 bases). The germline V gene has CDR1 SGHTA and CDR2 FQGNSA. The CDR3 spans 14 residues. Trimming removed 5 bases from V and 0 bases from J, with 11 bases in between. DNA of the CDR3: TGTGCCAGCAGCGCGCCGGGACACTCCTACGAGCAGTACTTC. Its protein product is CASSAPGHSYEQYF.

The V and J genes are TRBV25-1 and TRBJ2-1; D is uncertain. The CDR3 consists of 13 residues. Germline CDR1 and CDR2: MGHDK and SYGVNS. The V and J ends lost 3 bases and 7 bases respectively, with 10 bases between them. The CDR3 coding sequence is TGTGCCAGCAGTGAGGGCAGCCGGAATGAGCAGTTCTTC. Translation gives CASSEGSRNEQFF.

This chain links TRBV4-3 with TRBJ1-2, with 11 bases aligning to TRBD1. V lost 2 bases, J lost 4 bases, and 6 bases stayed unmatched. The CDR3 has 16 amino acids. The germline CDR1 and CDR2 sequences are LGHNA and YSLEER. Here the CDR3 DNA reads TGCGCCAGCAGCCAACGTCGGGACAGGGGGACCTATGGCTACACCTTC. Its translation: CASSQRRDRGTYGYTF.

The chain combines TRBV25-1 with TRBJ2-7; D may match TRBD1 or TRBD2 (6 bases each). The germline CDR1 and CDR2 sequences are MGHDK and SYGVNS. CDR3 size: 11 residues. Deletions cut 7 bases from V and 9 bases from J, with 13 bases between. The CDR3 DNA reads TGTGCCAGCAATAGGGGGGCGACGCAGTACTTC. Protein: CASNRGATQYF.